The clone carrying this TCR beta chain was observed a few times. CDR1 LGHDT and CDR2 YNNKEL come from the germline V gene (reference sequence). Trimming removed 5 bases from V and 6 bases from J; junction bases left unmatched: 10. The CDR3 runs to 15 residues. This sample was taken from a study of blood T cell repertoires in COVID-19. Overall study context: COVID-19 samples, acute and convalescent, were from the United States, Italy and Spain. T cells, B-cell-depleted T cells, or PBMCs supplied cDNA or gDNA.

Profiled with immunoSEQ multiplex PCR; TCRdb holds only in-frame clones, not every one. In the table there are about 62,000 clones, roughly 90% of which are singletons. Material: peripheral blood. This rearrangement joins TRBV3-1 (or the pseudogene TRBV3-2) to TRBJ2-1; 7 nucleotides line up with TRBD1. This receptor was taken from a woman of 80 years or more with acute or convalescent COVID-19. The CDR3 is CASSWTGIGGNEQFF. CDR3 bases: TGTGCCAGCAGCTGGACAGGAATTGGGGGCAATGAGCAGTTCTTC.